The rows below give T cell receptor beta chains drawn from one sample of a study of PD-L1 blockade in urothelial cancer. Using immunoSEQ multiplex PCR, the repertoire was profiled, and TCRdb retains in-frame clones only, with some absent. The data show tens of thousands of clones, roughly 85% seen once. This specimen was PBMCs, taken around atezolizumab (anti-PD-L1) treatment. These receptors all come from a man aged 70-80 years with urothelial cancer. CDR3s include the opening cysteine and the closing phenylalanine or tryptophan. The D gene is left open where the match is weak. A row's size may be missing; if present it is once, few, many or a size class.

TRBV29-1	-	TRBJ2-3	-	CSVDHTDTQYF
TRBV30	-	TRBJ2-1	TRBD1	CAWSGTGGQNEQFF
TRBV6-4	-	TRBJ1-2	TRBD1	CASSAGTGLYGYTF
TRBV18	-	TRBJ2-2	TRBD1	CASSPDRANTGELFF
TRBV4-2	-	TRBJ2-4	-	CASSQENRENIQYF
TRBV5-6	-	TRBJ2-5	-	CASSLNSQETQYF
TRBV11-2	-	TRBJ1-2	-	CASSLDAWGGDPPNYGYTF
TRBV15	-	TRBJ1-1	-	CATSRGAAGTTEAFF
TRBV28	-	TRBJ2-1	TRBD2	CASSLWWTSGRGGEQFF
TRBV18	-	TRBJ2-1	-	CASSPQGAVSGSEQFF
TRBV5-1	once	TRBJ1-1	-	CASSLARGNTEAFF
TRBV6-5	-	TRBJ2-2	TRBD2	CASSVAGETGELFF
TRBV30	few	TRBJ1-4	TRBD1	CAWSHDRGKLFF
TRBV30	-	TRBJ1-3	TRBD1	CAWDRVPGNTIYF
TRBV19	-	TRBJ1-1	TRBD1	CASSPSMGGAGGVTEAFF
TRBV19	-	TRBJ1-5	-	CASSITGSNQPQHF
TRBV27	-	TRBJ2-3	-	CASSLKGDRTDTQYF
TRBV19	once	TRBJ1-5	-	CASKGQGLRNQPQHF
TRBV5-4	-	TRBJ2-7	-	CASSSFGGIYEQYF
TRBV5-1	-	TRBJ2-1	TRBD1	CASSPEGTAQYEQFF
TRBV11-3	few	TRBJ2-3	-	CASSGGGGYSSTDTQYF
TRBV28	-	TRBJ1-1	-	CASGENTEAFF
TRBV19	once	TRBJ2-1	TRBD1	CASKISRTGVLNEQFF
TRBV19	-	TRBJ1-2	TRBD1	CASSTQSGGQANYGYTF
TRBV5-5	-	TRBJ2-2	TRBD1	CASSFGVTGWNTGELFF
TRBV5-1	-	TRBJ2-1	TRBD2	CASSLVTSGSTYNEQFF
TRBV6-6	-	TRBJ2-7	-	CASSYREYEQYF
TRBV19	-	TRBJ1-1	TRBD1	CASREGQGAMNTEAFF
TRBV25-1	-	TRBJ2-3	TRBD1	CASSRTGSTDTQYF